Below, 23 T cell receptor beta chains from the same sample are listed, as sequenced in a study of identical twins. TCRdb re-called the 5' RACE reads with MiXCR, one entry per CDR3 protein. Here the sample spans 300,000 to 350,000 distinct CDR3 sequences, 10% to 15% being singletons. The same data also contributed to another study, on yellow fever vaccine responses in identical twins.

Sequences were obtained from CD8+ T cells sorted from blood. These receptors all stem from a woman aged 18-29 years in good health.

This clonotype has more than one count but fewer than ten. Here the CDR3 reads CASSASGAGGPDTQYF. The DNA of the CDR3 is TGTGCCAGCAGTGCCTCGGGAGCGGGGGGGCCAGATACGCAGTATTTT. V usage is TRBV6-4 and J usage is TRBJ2-3; 10 bases align to TRBD2. Germline V gene sequence: CDR1 MRHNA, CDR2 SNTAGT. V trimming: 4 bases; J trimming: 4 bases; junction bases outside the gene matches: 8. This CDR3 has 16 residues.

The chain uses TRBV7-9 and TRBJ2-1; 11 nucleotides match TRBD2. In germline, CDR1 is SEHNR, CDR2 FQNEAQ (reference sequence). The CDR3 is 17 amino acids. Unmatched junction bases numbered 9, after V lost 2 bases and J lost 6 bases. The CDR3 here is CASSLSRTSGGLNEQFF. CDR3 nucleotides: TGTGCCAGCAGCTTATCTCGCACTAGCGGGGGACTCAATGAGCAGTTCTTC.

This chain joins TRBV7-9 and TRBJ2-1, with 8 bases that match TRBD2. Germline CDR1 reads SEHNR; CDR2 reads FQNEAQ (reference sequence). After removal of 2 bases from V and 5 bases from J, the junction contained 11 bases not matched to a gene. This CDR3 is 17 amino acids long. CDR3 DNA: TGTGCCAGCAGCTTAATTCCCAGCGGGGGCCATGACAATGAGCAGTTCTTC. It encodes CASSLIPSGGHDNEQFF.

This clonotype was seen only a few times. The V call is TRBV24-1, the J call TRBJ2-5; 7 bases match TRBD2. CDR3 length: 15 amino acids. CDR1 and CDR2 from the germline V gene are KGHDR and SFDVKD. J was trimmed by 0 bases and V by 0 bases; bases with no gene match: 0. The CDR3 nucleotides are TGTGCCACCAGTGATTTGCGGGGGGACCAAGAGACCCAGTACTTC. The encoded protein is CATSDLRGDQETQYF.

The chain recombines TRBV2 with TRBJ2-5; D uncertain. Looked up from germline, CDR1 is SNHLY and CDR2 is FYNNEI. V was shortened by 6 bases and J by 5 bases, with 13 bases between the two germline ends. The CDR3 consists of 13 residues. The CDR3 DNA reads as TGTGCCAGCAGCGACTCGTCGGAGGAGACCCAGTACTTC. As protein: CASSDSSEETQYF.

This chain connects TRBV10-3 to TRBJ1-2; D not resolved. Germline V gene sequence: CDR1 ENHRY, CDR2 SYGVKD. The CDR3 totals 15 residues. The ends were cut back, 7 bases at V and 0 bases at J, with 15 bases in the middle. CDR3 bases: TGTGCCATCACCGGTGGGAGTGAGACTAACTATGGCTACACCTTC. It codes for CAITGGSETNYGYTF.

The chain joins TRBV21-1 to TRBJ2-7; the table gives TRBD2 as D, unverified against the DNA. TRBV21-1 is recorded as a pseudogene. The CDR3 consists of 19 residues. The CDR3 region is CASSTRTGASAGGSYEQYF. CDR3 in DNA: TGTGCCAGCAGCACCCGGACAGGGGCCTCAGCGGGAGGGTCCTACGAGCAGTACTTC.

The V gene is TRBV19, the J gene TRBJ2-3; 11 bases fit TRBD2. This CDR3 is 17 amino acids long. Germline V CDR1 and CDR2: LNHDA, SQIVND (reference sequence). The V and J ends lost 5 bases and 0 bases, in that order; junction bases with no gene match: 7. The CDR3 coding sequence is TGTGCCAGTAGTTTGCTAGCGGGAGGTCCTAGCACAGATACGCAGTATTTT. Its protein is CASSLLAGGPSTDTQYF.

Here the CDR3 DNA reads TGTGCCAGCAGCTTAGCGACTAGCGGGAGCCACAATGAGCAGTTCTTC. Protein: CASSLATSGSHNEQFF. The J gene is TRBJ2-1, the V gene TRBV7-9, with 12 nucleotides matching TRBD2. The V gene end was trimmed by 0 bases and the J gene end by 5 bases; junction bases not matched to a gene: 2. Germline loops: CDR1 SEHNR, CDR2 FQNEAQ (reference sequence). The length of the CDR3 is 16 residues.

The chain links TRBV7-9 to TRBJ1-1; D remains unclear. Germline-derived CDR1 and CDR2 are SEHNR and FQNEAQ (reference sequence). This CDR3 spans 14 amino acids. The V gene lost 6 bases and the J gene lost 7 bases, with 18 bases spanning the gap. The CDR3 DNA reads TGTGCCAGCAGTCATTCCCCGAGTGGGCGTGAAGCTTTCTTT. This sequence encodes CASSHSPSGREAFF.

This clonotype was picked up a small number of times. The chain couples TRBV27 to TRBJ2-7; TRBD1 matches 8 bases. The V segment lost 8 bases and the J segment 7 bases; nucleotides outside the gene matches: 16. The CDR3 is 15 residues long. Germline V gives CDR1 MNHEY, CDR2 SMNVEV (reference sequence). CDR3 sequence reads: CASSRPGQVFREQYF. The CDR3 nucleotides are TGTGCCAGCTCTCGCCCGGGACAGGTGTTTAGGGAGCAGTACTTC.

The chain joins TRBV12-3 or TRBV12-4 to TRBJ2-5, with D possibly matching TRBD2 (6 bases). The V end lost 7 bases, the J end lost 3 bases, and 15 bases lay between the germline ends. This CDR3 is built from 14 residues. The CDR3 protein is CASNPGLPKETQYF. CDR3 bases: TGTGCCAGCAACCCGGGACTCCCTAAAGAGACCCAGTACTTC.

This clonotype showed up just a few times. The J gene is TRBJ2-3, the V gene TRBV4-2; 7 positions agree with TRBD1. Per germline, CDR1 LGHNA and CDR2 YNFKEQ. The CDR3 has 16 residues. The J segment lost 0 bases and the V segment lost 0 bases, leaving 3 bases of the junction unmatched. The CDR3 is CASSQERGLSTDTQYF. The DNA for the CDR3 is TGTGCCAGCAGCCAAGAAAGGGGGCTAAGCACAGATACGCAGTATTTT.

This clonotype was observed at least ten times. The chain combines TRBV4-1 with TRBJ2-1; the D gene is possibly TRBD2 (5 bases). This CDR3 is 14 amino acids long. The germline V gene encodes CDR1 MGHRA and CDR2 YSYEKL. Trimming took off 8 bases at V and 2 bases at J, with 13 bases between the two ends. CDR3 coding DNA: TGCGCCAGCTCACGGACTGTACCCTACAATGAGCAGTTCTTC. The encoded protein is CASSRTVPYNEQFF.

The sample holds many counts of this clonotype. The CDR3 sequence is CASSFSPANTQYF. CDR3 bases: TGTGCCAGCAGTTTTAGCCCAGCAAATACGCAGTATTTT. The chain uses TRBV12-3 or TRBV12-4 and TRBJ2-3, with unresolved D. The CDR3 is 13 residues long. Trimming pared 3 bases from V and 7 bases from J, leaving 11 bases between.

CDR3 nucleotide sequence: TGTGCCAGCAGCCCGATTGGACTAGCGGGCGGGGTGGTTACGGCCAAAAACATTCAGTACTTC. It codes for CASSPIGLAGGVVTAKNIQYF. V gene TRBV3-1 combines with J gene TRBJ2-4; 11 bases agree with TRBD2. The CDR3 sequence is 21 residues long. Germline V CDR1 and CDR2: LGHDT, YNNKEL (reference sequence). The trim removed 4 bases at V and 1 base at J, leaving 18 bases unmatched.

This sequence joins TRBV7-9 and TRBJ2-1; D uncertain. Germline loops: CDR1 SEHNR, CDR2 FQNEAQ (reference sequence). Trimming cost V 6 bases and J 7 bases, with 10 bases left between them. CDR3 length: 12 amino acids. DNA for the CDR3: TGTGCCAGCAGATACACGCATAATGAGCAGTTCTTC. It encodes CASRYTHNEQFF.

This clonotype was seen a handful of times. The chain employs TRBV4-1 and TRBJ1-5; 8 nucleotides align to TRBD1. The CDR3 covers 15 residues. Germline CDR1 reads MGHRA; CDR2 reads YSYEKL. Germline trimming cut 3 bases from V and 2 bases from J; bases unmatched to any gene: 3. CDR3 coding DNA: TGCGCCAGCAGCCAGGCGACAGGGGGCAATCAGCCCCAGCATTTT. It yields the protein CASSQATGGNQPQHF.

This chain joins TRBV10-3 and TRBJ2-2; 9 bases line up with TRBD2. The V gene's germline CDR1 is ENHRY and CDR2 SYGVKD. V was pared by 10 bases and J by 4 bases, with 10 bases of the junction left unmatched. The CDR3 extends over 15 amino acids. The CDR3 sequence: CATEDASGITGELFF. The CDR3, as DNA: TGTGCCACCGAGGATGCTAGCGGGATCACCGGGGAGCTGTTTTTT.

In this sample, this clonotype turned up a few times. The chain links TRBV11-2 to TRBJ2-7, with D perhaps given as TRBD1 or TRBD2 (5 bases each). Trimming took off 1 base at V and 7 bases at J, with 14 bases between the two ends. The CDR3 has 14 amino acids. Germline V gene sequence: CDR1 SGHAT, CDR2 FQNNGV. The CDR3 sequence: CASSLGGGTREQYF. The CDR3 DNA reads TGTGCCAGCAGCTTAGGTGGGGGTACCCGGGAGCAGTACTTC.

This clonotype has more than one count but fewer than ten. The CDR3: CASSTPGQGPEQYV. The CDR3, as DNA: TGTGCCAGCAGCACTCCGGGACAGGGCCCCGAGCAGTACGTC. The chain joins TRBV7-9 to TRBJ2-7, with TRBD1 matching over 9 bases. The trim removed 5 bases at V and 6 bases at J, leaving 8 bases unmatched. Germline V gene data show CDR1 as SEHNR and CDR2 as FQNEAQ (reference sequence). CDR3 length equals 14 residues.

There are many counts of this clonotype. The chain combines TRBV15 with TRBJ2-5; D might be TRBD2 (5 bases). Trimming took 7 bases from V and 4 from J, leaving 19 bases between them. This CDR3 spans 15 amino acids. CDR1 LNHNV and CDR2 YYDKDF come from the germline V gene (reference sequence). CDR3 DNA sequence: TGTGCCACCACCCAGAGTGGCGGTGGAGGAGAGACCCAGTACTTC. Amino acid sequence: CATTQSGGGGETQYF.

CDR3 coding DNA: TGCGCCAGCAGCCTCCTAGGGCGGGCTAGCACAGATACGCAGTATTTT. Translated: CASSLLGRASTDTQYF. The chain employs TRBV4-1 and TRBJ2-3, with a possible D match to TRBD2 (5 bases). The CDR3 has 16 residues. The V and J ends lost 4 bases and 0 bases respectively, with 14 bases between them. Germline loops: CDR1 MGHRA, CDR2 YSYEKL.